Listed below are T cell receptor beta chains from one sample, sequenced in a study of long-term antiretroviral therapy in people with HIV. TCRdb's copy holds only in-frame clones and misses some; the assay was immunoSEQ multiplex PCR. The top ten clones hold roughly 3.5% of a sample with some 25,000 clones, 85% to 90% of them seen once. The input for sequencing was unsorted PBMCs, taken 1.9 years after starting antiretroviral therapy. The receptors originated from a woman in her thirties with HIV. Both conserved end residues are trimmed from each CDR3. A row's size may be missing; if present it is once, few, many or a size class.

J gene: TRBJ1-1
clone size: NA
V gene: TRBV9
CDR3 protein: ASSVIRAGTEAF

J gene: TRBJ1-1
clone size: NA
V gene: TRBV30
CDR3 protein: AWRARTLDTEAF

J gene: TRBJ1-4
clone size: NA
V gene: TRBV7-6
CDR3 protein: ASGRAEGEKLF

J gene: TRBJ1-4
clone size: NA
V gene: TRBV7-9
CDR3 protein: ASSLNRGLEKLF

J gene: TRBJ2-2
clone size: NA
V gene: TRBV7-7
CDR3 protein: ASSLGGQGIVAGELF

J gene: TRBJ1-2
clone size: few
V gene: TRBV6-5
CDR3 protein: ASSSQARAGGYGYT

J gene: TRBJ1-1
clone size: NA
V gene: TRBV5-1
CDR3 protein: ASETGRVSTEAF

J gene: TRBJ1-3
clone size: NA
V gene: TRBV5-4
CDR3 protein: ASSLRAGNTIY

J gene: TRBJ1-6
clone size: NA
V gene: TRBV5-4
CDR3 protein: ASSLVTGGNSPLH

J gene: TRBJ1-5
clone size: NA
V gene: TRBV27
CDR3 protein: ASSLEYSNQPQH

J gene: TRBJ1-1
clone size: NA
V gene: TRBV9
CDR3 protein: ASSVGDKGTEAF

J gene: TRBJ1-3
clone size: NA
V gene: TRBV6-1
CDR3 protein: ASSEGGGNTIY

J gene: TRBJ1-2
clone size: NA
V gene: TRBV5-1
CDR3 protein: ASSSTGTGDGYT

J gene: TRBJ1-1
clone size: NA
V gene: TRBV25-1
CDR3 protein: ASSYRGPTEAF

J gene: TRBJ2-1
clone size: once
V gene: TRBV6-5
CDR3 protein: ASSSSYIGEQF

J gene: TRBJ2-5
clone size: NA
V gene: TRBV10-2
CDR3 protein: ASSERLAGETQY

J gene: TRBJ1-2
clone size: NA
V gene: TRBV2
CDR3 protein: ASINGGDYGYT

J gene: TRBJ1-2
clone size: NA
V gene: TRBV4-1
CDR3 protein: ASSHSRTGIYGYT

J gene: TRBJ1-1
clone size: NA
V gene: TRBV25-1
CDR3 protein: ASSDHRSGTEAF

J gene: TRBJ1-3
clone size: few
V gene: TRBV6-6
CDR3 protein: ASSYSSAVTGNTIY

J gene: TRBJ1-5
clone size: few
V gene: TRBV7-2
CDR3 protein: ASTRAGGRQPQH

J gene: TRBJ1-2
clone size: NA
V gene: TRBV6-5
CDR3 protein: ASSYSGGPYGYT

J gene: TRBJ1-1
clone size: NA
V gene: TRBV7-9
CDR3 protein: AIRGKEDRNTEAF

J gene: TRBJ1-2
clone size: NA
V gene: TRBV9
CDR3 protein: ASSSWGGIDGYT

J gene: TRBJ1-5
clone size: NA
V gene: TRBV5-1
CDR3 protein: ASSLEGRNQPQH

J gene: TRBJ2-3
clone size: NA
V gene: TRBV6-5
CDR3 protein: ASTGASDTQY

J gene: TRBJ1-2
clone size: few
V gene: TRBV6-1
CDR3 protein: ASSSGGTGHGYT

J gene: TRBJ2-5
clone size: NA
V gene: TRBV30
CDR3 protein: AWRDRDQTQY

J gene: TRBJ2-7
clone size: NA
V gene: TRBV7-3
CDR3 protein: ASSLVLGPASEQY

J gene: TRBJ1-3
clone size: NA
V gene: TRBV29-1
CDR3 protein: SVEMPLGAISGNTIY

J gene: TRBJ1-2
clone size: NA
V gene: TRBV4-1
CDR3 protein: ASSQPNLGHGESYT

J gene: TRBJ2-3
clone size: once
V gene: TRBV11-2
CDR3 protein: ATVQTGFASADTQY

J gene: TRBJ1-5
clone size: NA
V gene: TRBV2
CDR3 protein: ASSDRGSQPQH

J gene: TRBJ1-3
clone size: NA
V gene: TRBV4-1
CDR3 protein: ASSQGGLGNTIY

J gene: TRBJ2-5
clone size: NA
V gene: TRBV2
CDR3 protein: ASRTGGAGETQY

J gene: TRBJ2-7
clone size: NA
V gene: TRBV25-1
CDR3 protein: ASSEPSGPPYEQY

J gene: TRBJ1-1
clone size: NA
V gene: TRBV28
CDR3 protein: ASTWPGFGTEAF

J gene: TRBJ2-1
clone size: NA
V gene: TRBV4-2
CDR3 protein: ASSRLTSGGTKINEQF

J gene: TRBJ2-5
clone size: NA
V gene: TRBV5-1
CDR3 protein: ASSSSGTGETQY

J gene: TRBJ1-1
clone size: NA
V gene: TRBV5-4
CDR3 protein: ASSLVAGNTEAF

J gene: TRBJ2-2
clone size: once
V gene: TRBV6-5
CDR3 protein: ASRSNTGELF

J gene: TRBJ2-2
clone size: NA
V gene: TRBV19
CDR3 protein: ASSIWVGELF

J gene: TRBJ2-3
clone size: NA
V gene: TRBV5-5
CDR3 protein: ASSGGSGADTQY

J gene: TRBJ1-2
clone size: NA
V gene: TRBV19
CDR3 protein: ASSIGRQGANGYT

J gene: TRBJ1-1
clone size: NA
V gene: TRBV6-1
CDR3 protein: ASSSKGTTEAF

J gene: TRBJ1-2
clone size: NA
V gene: TRBV30
CDR3 protein: AWTLDSAYGYT

J gene: TRBJ1-4
clone size: NA
V gene: TRBV18
CDR3 protein: ASSQEYATNEKLF

J gene: TRBJ1-5
clone size: NA
V gene: TRBV2
CDR3 protein: ASNPFGDRDQPQH

J gene: TRBJ1-3
clone size: NA
V gene: TRBV10-3
CDR3 protein: AIRGQGADTIY

J gene: TRBJ1-5
clone size: once
V gene: TRBV5-6
CDR3 protein: ASSLRKNSNQPQH

J gene: TRBJ1-2
clone size: NA
V gene: TRBV5-6
CDR3 protein: ASSTRGGAFYGYT

J gene: TRBJ1-6
clone size: NA
V gene: TRBV5-8
CDR3 protein: ARRGTPSLNNSPLH

J gene: TRBJ2-2
clone size: once
V gene: TRBV19
CDR3 protein: ASSMGEGAGELF

J gene: TRBJ1-2
clone size: NA
V gene: TRBV5-1
CDR3 protein: ASRPATGFNYGYT

J gene: TRBJ1-6
clone size: NA
V gene: TRBV7-9
CDR3 protein: ASSLASGTYNSPLH

J gene: TRBJ1-3
clone size: NA
V gene: TRBV6-5
CDR3 protein: ASSYSTGSGNTIY

J gene: TRBJ1-1
clone size: NA
V gene: TRBV6-1
CDR3 protein: ASSEHGTVNTEAF

J gene: TRBJ2-2
clone size: NA
V gene: TRBV5-6
CDR3 protein: ASSSGLEAGELF

J gene: TRBJ2-1
clone size: NA
V gene: TRBV2
CDR3 protein: ASAGVGLGNEQF